The rows below give T cell receptor beta chains drawn from one sample of a study of blood T cell repertoires in COVID-19. The method was immunoSEQ multiplex PCR; TCRdb's version includes in-frame clones alone and lacks a portion of them. The sample records about 210,000 clones, 70% to 90% being singletons. The sequenced material came from PBMCs or T cells enriched from blood (not recorded which). The receptors shown here come from a man aged 25-45 years with acute COVID-19. Both conserved end residues are part of each CDR3. A D gene is named only where the DNA matches it firmly. For some rows the clone size is stated as once, few or many, or as a class when expanded; others skip it.

J	V	D	size	CDR3	DNA
TRBJ2-1	TRBV11-1	.	.	CASSSRTGTHYNEQFF	TGTGCCAGCAGCTCAAGGACCGGGACTCACTACAATGAGCAGTTCTTC
TRBJ2-7	TRBV18	TRBD1	.	CASSPGQPYEQYF	TGTGCCAGCTCACCGGGACAGCCCTACGAGCAGTACTTC
TRBJ1-1	TRBV7-3	.	once	CASSPPGGTEAFF	TGTGCCAGCAGCCCCCCCGGGGGCACTGAAGCTTTCTTT
TRBJ2-2	TRBV7-3	TRBD2	few	CASSPGAGGPGTGELFF	TGTGCCAGCAGCCCGGGAGCGGGGGGCCCGGGCACCGGGGAGCTGTTTTTT
TRBJ1-2	TRBV10-3	TRBD1	.	CAIRSRDRDVYGYTF	TGTGCCATCAGGAGCCGGGACAGGGACGTTTATGGCTACACCTTC
TRBJ1-4	TRBV5-5	.	few	CASSWSQGGEKLFF	TGTGCCAGCAGCTGGTCACAGGGCGGTGAAAAACTGTTTTTT
TRBJ1-1	TRBV6-1	.	.	CASSETGRTEAFF	TGTGCCAGCAGTGAAACAGGGAGAACTGAAGCTTTCTTT
TRBJ1-1	TRBV7-3	.	few	CASSVTAYTEAFF	TGTGCCAGCAGCGTGACAGCGTACACTGAAGCTTTCTTT
TRBJ1-4	TRBV6-5	TRBD1	.	CASQYRDRTGEKLFF	TGTGCCAGCCAGTACCGGGACAGAACAGGTGAAAAACTGTTTTTT
TRBJ1-1	TRBV6-5	.	.	CASSYSRNTEAFF	TGTGCCAGCAGTTACTCCCGGAACACTGAAGCTTTCTTT
TRBJ1-3	TRBV5-5	.	.	CASSLAQGYLSGNTIYF	TGTGCCAGCAGCTTGGCCCAGGGCTATCTCTCTGGAAACACCATATATTTT
TRBJ1-2	TRBV6-6	TRBD1	.	CASSPTGEGYTF	TGTGCCAGCAGTCCGACAGGGGAGGGCTACACCTTC
TRBJ1-1	TRBV2	TRBD1	.	CASRRTGGGNTEAFF	TGTGCCAGCAGAAGGACAGGAGGAGGGAACACTGAAGCTTTCTTT
TRBJ1-5	TRBV7-9	TRBD1	.	CASSPGTGGNQPQHF	TGTGCCAGCAGCCCCGGGACAGGGGGCAATCAGCCCCAGCATTTT
TRBJ1-5	TRBV9	.	once	CASSVGENQPQHF	TGTGCCAGCAGCGTCGGGGAGAATCAGCCCCAGCATTTT
TRBJ1-4	TRBV27	TRBD1	once	CASRSDRGIDTNEKLFF	TGTGCCAGCAGATCGGACAGGGGGATAGATACTAATGAAAAACTGTTTTTT
TRBJ2-3	TRBV5-1	.	.	CASSFLSPDTQYF	TGCGCCAGCAGCTTCCTCTCCCCAGATACGCAGTATTTT
TRBJ1-1	TRBV6-8	.	few	CATYRGGEGNTEAFF	TGTGCCACCTACCGAGGCGGGGAGGGGAACACTGAAGCTTTCTTT
TRBJ2-4	TRBV6-5	TRBD1	.	CASSSTPGQAKNIQYF	TGTGCCAGCAGTTCAACGCCGGGACAGGCCAAAAACATTCAGTACTTC
TRBJ1-4	TRBV7-9	TRBD1	.	CASSPPGQAGKLFF	TGTGCCAGCAGCCCCCCCGGACAGGCCGGAAAACTGTTTTTT
TRBJ2-7	TRBV7-6	TRBD2	.	CASSLGAAGGLYEQYF	TGTGCCAGCAGCTTAGGTGCTGCGGGGGGACTCTACGAGCAGTACTTC
TRBJ1-4	TRBV7-6	.	.	CASSLSLTNEKLFF	TGTGCCAGCAGCTTAAGCCTAACTAATGAAAAACTGTTTTTT
TRBJ2-1	TRBV9	.	.	CASSVVSGLSNEQFF	TGTGCCAGCAGCGTAGTTTCAGGGTTAAGCAATGAGCAGTTCTTC
TRBJ2-3	TRBV18	TRBD2	once	CASSEGTTADTQYF	TGTGCCAGCTCAGAGGGGACTACTGCAGATACGCAGTATTTT